What follows is one T cell receptor (beta chain) and its context. Antigen: not known. In the PCR, 60 Vbeta and 13 Jbeta primers were used. Data came from immunoSEQ multiplex PCR; TCRdb stores just in-frame clones and leaves some out. The data contain 180,000 or so clones, more than 65% of them singletons. The source of the sample is a study of cytomegalovirus exposure and HLA in healthy donors. Germline CDR1 LNHDA, CDR2 SQIVND (reference sequence). The CDR3 sequence is 15 residues long. Trimming took 3 bases from V and 0 from J, leaving 11 bases between them. The study's findings and limits: When a later analysis compared HLA-associated TCR beta chains with equally common others, the HLA-associated chains turned out to be more clonally expanded and to have lower generation probabilities. Accurate prediction of most subjects' HLA-A and HLA-B alleles from TCR beta sequences was reported. With later analysis, a missense DCLRE1C variant became linked to TCR beta V- and J-gene trimming.

The sample consisted of PBMCs. This clonotype originated in a male donor in good health and CMV-seronegative. This sequence joins TRBV19 and TRBJ1-1; D gene uncertain. The CDR3 DNA sequence: TGTGCCAGTAGTATCCCGACACGGATGAACACTGAAGCTTTCTTT. It specifies CASSIPTRMNTEAFF. Looking up the rest from reference TRBV19 and TRBJ1-1 gives the full variable domain: DGGITQSPKYLFRKEGQNVTLSCEQNLNHDAMYWYRQDPGQGLRLIYYSQIVNDFQKGDIAEGYSVSREKKESFPLTVTSAQKNPTAFYLCASSIPTRMNTEAFFGQGTRLTVV.